This T cell receptor beta chain was found in a study of PD-1 blockade in classical Hodgkin lymphoma. Generated by immunoSEQ multiplex PCR, the TCRdb table keeps only in-frame clones and is missing some. The sample holds 40,000 to 55,000 clones, approximately 80% seen once. Time point defined: cycle 4 day 1 (C4D1), after about 6 weeks of nivolumab. Relapse after autologous stem cell transplantation occurred in every patient, and brentuximab vedotin exposure varied. V lost 1 base, J lost 3 bases, and 8 bases stayed unmatched. Looked up from germline, CDR1 is LGHNA and CDR2 is YNFKEQ. This CDR3 contains 17 residues.

This sequence joins TRBV4-2 and TRBJ2-3, with 9 nucleotides matching TRBD2. The sequences come from peripheral blood mononuclear cells (PBMCs), collected before the fourth cycle of nivolumab. This TCR came from a human donor with classical Hodgkin lymphoma. CDR3 coding DNA: TGTGCCAGCAGCCAAGGGATAGCGGGGGAAGCTACAGATACGCAGTATTTT. Protein: CASSQGIAGEATDTQYF.